The source of this TCR beta chain is a study of blood T cell repertoires in COVID-19. V lost 5 bases and J lost 1; bases outside the gene matches: 3. The CDR3 loop spans 14 amino acids. CDR1 is MDHEN and CDR2 is SYDVKM in the germline V gene. Data came from immunoSEQ multiplex PCR; TCRdb stores just in-frame clones and leaves some out. The table includes some 250,000 clones, about 76% detected once. The TCR originated in a woman aged 60-70 years with active or convalescent COVID-19. Material for sequencing was peripheral blood. The J gene is TRBJ1-1, the V gene TRBV28; 8 nucleotides line up with TRBD1. The DNA for the CDR3 is TGTGCCAGCAGTGCAGGGGGCGGGAACACTGAAGCTTTCTTT. Translation gives CASSAGGGNTEAFF.